The present TCR beta chain was sequenced within a study of T cell responses to AZD1222 COVID-19 vaccine. The CDR3 spans 15 residues. Germline V lookup: CDR1 MDHEN, CDR2 SYDVKM. V was clipped by 7 bases and J by 2 bases, with 17 bases between them. Findings of the study overall: Distributed over spike, vaccine-associated CD4 TCRs predominated at 160-218 and 743-854. Only 5 or 6 AZD1222 recipients were seropositive at baseline.

Only in-frame clones appear in the TCRdb table, and some are missing; sequencing was by immunoSEQ multiplex PCR. The repertoire has some 86,000 clones, more than 70% of them found once; the top ten carry 6% to 7.5%. In the case of this clone: Its antigen is as yet unknown.

This chain connects TRBV28 to TRBJ1-2; D call uncertain. The TCR originated in an adult who received the AZD1222 COVID-19 vaccine. Sample: peripheral blood, taken 28 days after the second AZD1222 dose. Here the CDR3 DNA reads TGTGCCAGCACAATCCCCAGTAGTGGAAACTATGGCTACACCTTC. It encodes CASTIPSSGNYGYTF.